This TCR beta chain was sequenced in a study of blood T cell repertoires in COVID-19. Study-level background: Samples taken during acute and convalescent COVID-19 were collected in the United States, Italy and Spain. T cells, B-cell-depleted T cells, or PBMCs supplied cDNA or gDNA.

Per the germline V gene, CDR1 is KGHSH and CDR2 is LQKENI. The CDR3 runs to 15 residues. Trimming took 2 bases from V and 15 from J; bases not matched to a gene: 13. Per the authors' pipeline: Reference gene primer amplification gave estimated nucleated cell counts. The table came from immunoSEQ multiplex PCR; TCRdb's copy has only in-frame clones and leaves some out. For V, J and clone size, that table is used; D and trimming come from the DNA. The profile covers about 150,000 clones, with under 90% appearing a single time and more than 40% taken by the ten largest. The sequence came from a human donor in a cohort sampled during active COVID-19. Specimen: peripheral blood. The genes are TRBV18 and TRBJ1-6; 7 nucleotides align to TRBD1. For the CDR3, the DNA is TGTGCCAGCTCACCAAAGCGACAGGGAGATGGGTTCCTCCACTTT. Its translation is CASSPKRQGDGFLHF.